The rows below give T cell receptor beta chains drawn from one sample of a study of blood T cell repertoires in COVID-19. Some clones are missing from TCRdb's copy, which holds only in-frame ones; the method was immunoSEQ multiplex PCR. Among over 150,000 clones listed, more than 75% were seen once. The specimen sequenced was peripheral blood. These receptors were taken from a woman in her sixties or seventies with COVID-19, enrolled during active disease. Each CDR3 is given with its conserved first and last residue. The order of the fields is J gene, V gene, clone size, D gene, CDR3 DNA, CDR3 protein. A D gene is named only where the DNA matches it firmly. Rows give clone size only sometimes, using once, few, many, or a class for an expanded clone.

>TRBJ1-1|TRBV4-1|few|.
TGCGCCAGCAGCCAAAGCCTACCCGGACGGGGCACTGAAGCTTTCTTT
CASSQSLPGRGTEAFF
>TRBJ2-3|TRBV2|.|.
TGTGCCAGCAGCCGACAGGGAGGAACAGATACGCAGTATTTT
CASSRQGGTDTQYF
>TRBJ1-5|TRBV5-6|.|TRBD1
TGTGCCAGCAGCCTGGGACAGGCCTCTTCCAATCAGCCCCAGCATTTT
CASSLGQASSNQPQHF
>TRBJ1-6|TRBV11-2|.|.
TGTGCCAGCAGCGCACAGGATTATAATTCACCCCTCCACTTT
CASSAQDYNSPLHF
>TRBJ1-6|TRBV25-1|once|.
TGTGCCAGCAGAGCGGACGGAGGGGCACCCCTCCACTTT
CASRADGGAPLHF
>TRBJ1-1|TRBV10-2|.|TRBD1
TGCGCCAGCAGTGTGGGGACAGGGGTAAAGAGGGTGACCGTTTTGAACACTGAAGCTTTCTTT
CASSVGTGVKRVTVLNTEAFF
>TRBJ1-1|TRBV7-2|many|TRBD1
TGTGCCAGCAGCTTAAGAGGACAGGAAAACACTGAAGCTTTCTTT
CASSLRGQENTEAFF
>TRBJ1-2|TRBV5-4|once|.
TGTGCCAGCAGCTGGGCCCCCAAAGGGGACTATGGCTACACCTTC
CASSWAPKGDYGYTF
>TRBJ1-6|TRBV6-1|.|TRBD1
TGTGCCAGCAGTACCCGTACAGGGGGCGGATCACCCCTCCACTTT
CASSTRTGGGSPLHF
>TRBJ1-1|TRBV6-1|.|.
TGTGCCAGCAGTGATCTTAGGGGGTTGGTCACTGAAGCTTTCTTT
CASSDLRGLVTEAFF
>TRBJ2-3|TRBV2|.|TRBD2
TGTGCCAGCAGTTTGACTAGCGGCACAGATACGCAGTATTTT
CASSLTSGTDTQYF
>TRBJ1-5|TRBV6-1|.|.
TGTGCCAGCAGTGAAGCGGAACAGCTTAAAGCCCAGCATTTT
CASSEAEQLKAQHF
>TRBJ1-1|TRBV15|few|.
TGTGCCACCAGCATTCAGGACACTGAAGCTTTCTTT
CATSIQDTEAFF
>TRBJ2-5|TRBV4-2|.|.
TGTGCCAGCAGCCAAGTCTCAAGCGGGACACAAGAGACCCAGTACTTC
CASSQVSSGTQETQYF
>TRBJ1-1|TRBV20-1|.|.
TGCAGTGCTAGACGGACTGAAGCTTTCTTT
CSARRTEAFF
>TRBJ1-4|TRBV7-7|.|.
TGTGCTAGCAGCTTAGCGAGGCCCGGACCCCATGAGTACGGGGCAACTAATGAAAAACTGTTTTTT
CASSLARPGPHEYGATNEKLFF
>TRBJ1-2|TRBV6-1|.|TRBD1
TGTGCCAGCAGTGAAGCTTCACAGGGGTTGAGCTATGGCTACACCTTC
CASSEASQGLSYGYTF
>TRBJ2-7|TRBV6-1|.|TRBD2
TGTGCCAGCAGGGAAGGACTAGCGGAAGCCTACGAGCAGTACTTC
CASREGLAEAYEQYF
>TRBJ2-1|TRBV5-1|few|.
TGCGCCAGCAGCCCGGTAGCGGAGGGTGAGCAGTTCTTC
CASSPVAEGEQFF
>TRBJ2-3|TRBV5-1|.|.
TGCGCCAGCAGCTTGGACGGTTCGACAGATACGCAGTATTTT
CASSLDGSTDTQYF
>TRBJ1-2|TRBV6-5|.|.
TGTGCCAGCAGTTACGGGGCGTCGAACTATGGCTACACCTTC
CASSYGASNYGYTF
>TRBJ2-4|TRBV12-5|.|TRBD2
TGTGCTAGTGGTCTCCGCCCGGGGGGGGCCATTGGGGCGAAAAACATTCAGTACTTC
CASGLRPGGAIGAKNIQYF
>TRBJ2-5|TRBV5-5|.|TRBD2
TGTGCCAGCAGCTTGGTATCGGGGGGACAGACCCAGTACTTC
CASSLVSGGQTQYF
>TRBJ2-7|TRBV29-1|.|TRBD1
TGCAGCGTCGGGCCGCGACAGGGGGAGTGGAACGAGCAGTACTTC
CSVGPRQGEWNEQYF
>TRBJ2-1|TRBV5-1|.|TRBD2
TGCGCCAGCAGCCCCGGGGGGGCGCGATCTTCTTCCTACAATGAGCAGTTCTTC
CASSPGGARSSSYNEQFF
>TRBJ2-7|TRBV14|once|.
TGTGCCAGCAGCCAGGCAGGGATTACCTACGAGCAGTACTTC
CASSQAGITYEQYF
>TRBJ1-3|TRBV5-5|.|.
TGTGCCAGCAGCCCGGGGGGCCGGTTCGGCTCTGGAAACACCATATATTTT
CASSPGGRFGSGNTIYF
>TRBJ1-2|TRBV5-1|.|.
TGCGCCAGCAGCTTGGCCTGGGCAGGGGATGGCTACACCTTC
CASSLAWAGDGYTF
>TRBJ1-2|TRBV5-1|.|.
TGCGCCAGCAGCAGCCGGGACAACGATCAGAACTATGGCTACACCTTC
CASSSRDNDQNYGYTF
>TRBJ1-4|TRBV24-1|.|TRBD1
TGTGCCACCAGTGCCCGGGACAGGGCCGGCATGAGCGAAAAACTGTTTTTT
CATSARDRAGMSEKLFF
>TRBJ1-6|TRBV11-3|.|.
TGTGCCAGCAGCTTAACAGTCAATTCACCCCTCCACTTT
CASSLTVNSPLHF
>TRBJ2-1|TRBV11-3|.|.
TGTGCCAGCAGCTTAGGCCGGGGGGCGATGGCGGAGCAGTTCTTC
CASSLGRGAMAEQFF
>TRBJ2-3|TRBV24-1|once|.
TGTGCCACCAGTGATCAATCTATGACATTCACAGATACGCAGTATTTT
CATSDQSMTFTDTQYF
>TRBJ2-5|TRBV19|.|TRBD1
TGTGCCAGTAGTATAGGGGACAGGGGTGAGACCCAGTACTTC
CASSIGDRGETQYF
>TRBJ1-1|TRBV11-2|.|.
TGTGCCAGCAGCTTAGCAGGGATTGAAGCTTTCTTT
CASSLAGIEAFF
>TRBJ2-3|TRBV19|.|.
TGTGCCAGTAAGGGGGCAGGGGAGGTAGATACGCAGTATTTT
CASKGAGEVDTQYF
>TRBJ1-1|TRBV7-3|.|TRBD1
TGTGCCAGCAGCTTGTACGCGGGACAGGTGAACACTGAAGCTTTCTTT
CASSLYAGQVNTEAFF
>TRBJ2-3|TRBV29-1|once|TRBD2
TGCAGCGTTGAGGCGGGGGGGGGCACAGATACGCAGTATTTT
CSVEAGGGTDTQYF
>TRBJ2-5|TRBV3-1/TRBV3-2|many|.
TGTGCCAGCAGCCAAGGTTTCGGGATAGGGGAGACCCAGTACTTC
CASSQGFGIGETQYF
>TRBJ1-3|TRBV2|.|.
TGTGCCAGCAGGGTCGGGACAACTGGAAACACCATATATTTT
CASRVGTTGNTIYF